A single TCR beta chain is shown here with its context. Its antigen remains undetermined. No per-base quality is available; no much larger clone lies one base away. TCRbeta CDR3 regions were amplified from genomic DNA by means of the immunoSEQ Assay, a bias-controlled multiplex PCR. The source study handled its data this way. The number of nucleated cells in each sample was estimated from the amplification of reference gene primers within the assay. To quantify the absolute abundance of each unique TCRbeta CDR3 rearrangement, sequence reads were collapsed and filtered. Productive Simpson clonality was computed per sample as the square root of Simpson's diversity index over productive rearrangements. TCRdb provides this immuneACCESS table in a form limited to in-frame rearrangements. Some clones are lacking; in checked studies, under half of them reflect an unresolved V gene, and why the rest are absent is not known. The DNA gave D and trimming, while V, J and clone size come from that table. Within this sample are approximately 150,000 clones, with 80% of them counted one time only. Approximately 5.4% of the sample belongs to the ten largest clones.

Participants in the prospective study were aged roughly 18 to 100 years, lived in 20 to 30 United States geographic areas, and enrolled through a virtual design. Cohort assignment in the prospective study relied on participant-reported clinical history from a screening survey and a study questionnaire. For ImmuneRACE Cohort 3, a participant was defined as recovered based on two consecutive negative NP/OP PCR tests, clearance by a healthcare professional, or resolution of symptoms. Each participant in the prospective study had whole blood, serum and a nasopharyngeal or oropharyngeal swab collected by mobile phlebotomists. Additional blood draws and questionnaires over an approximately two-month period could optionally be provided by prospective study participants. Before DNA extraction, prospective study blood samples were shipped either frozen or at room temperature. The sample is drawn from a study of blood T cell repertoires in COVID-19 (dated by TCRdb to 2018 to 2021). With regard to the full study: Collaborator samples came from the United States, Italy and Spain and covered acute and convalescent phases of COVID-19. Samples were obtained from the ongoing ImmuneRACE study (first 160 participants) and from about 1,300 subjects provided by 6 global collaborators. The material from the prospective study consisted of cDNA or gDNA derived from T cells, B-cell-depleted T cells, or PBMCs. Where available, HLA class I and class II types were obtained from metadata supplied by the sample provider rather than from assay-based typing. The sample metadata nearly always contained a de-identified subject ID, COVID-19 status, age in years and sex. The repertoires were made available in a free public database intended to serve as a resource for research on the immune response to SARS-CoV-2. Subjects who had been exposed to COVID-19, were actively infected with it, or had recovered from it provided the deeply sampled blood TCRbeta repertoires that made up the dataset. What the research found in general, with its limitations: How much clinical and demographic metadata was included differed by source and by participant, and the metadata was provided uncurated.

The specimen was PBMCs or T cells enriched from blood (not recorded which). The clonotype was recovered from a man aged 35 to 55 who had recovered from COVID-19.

CDR3 loop: CASSWGGQDYGYTF. DNA sequence: TGTGCCAGCAGCTGGGGAGGGCAGGACTATGGCTACACCTTC. The chain is made from TRBV21-1 and TRBJ1-2. TRBV21-1 is an annotated pseudogene. The CDR3, cysteine through phenylalanine, is 14 amino acids long. The read is trimmed to its CDR3 DNA, 42 bases read in frame from base 1.